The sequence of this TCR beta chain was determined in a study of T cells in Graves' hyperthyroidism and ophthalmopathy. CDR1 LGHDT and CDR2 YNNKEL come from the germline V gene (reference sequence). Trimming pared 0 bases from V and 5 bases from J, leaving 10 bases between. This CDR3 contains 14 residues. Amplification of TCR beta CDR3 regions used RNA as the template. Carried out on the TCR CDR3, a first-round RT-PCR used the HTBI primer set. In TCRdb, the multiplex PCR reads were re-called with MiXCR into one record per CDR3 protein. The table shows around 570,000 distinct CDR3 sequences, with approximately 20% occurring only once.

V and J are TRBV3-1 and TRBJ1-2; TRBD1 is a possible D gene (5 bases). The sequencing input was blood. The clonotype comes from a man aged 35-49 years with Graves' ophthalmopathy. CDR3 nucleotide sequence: TGTGCCAGCAGCCAAGATCTGGGACGATATGGCTACACCTTC. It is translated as CASSQDLGRYGYTF.